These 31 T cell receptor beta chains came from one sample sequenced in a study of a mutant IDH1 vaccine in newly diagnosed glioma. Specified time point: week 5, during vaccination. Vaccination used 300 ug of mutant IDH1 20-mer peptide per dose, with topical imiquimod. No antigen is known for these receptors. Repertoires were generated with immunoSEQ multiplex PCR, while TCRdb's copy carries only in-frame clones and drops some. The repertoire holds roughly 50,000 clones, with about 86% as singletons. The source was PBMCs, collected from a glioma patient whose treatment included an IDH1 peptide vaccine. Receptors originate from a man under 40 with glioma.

CDR3 loop: CASSLEVAGGHTDTQYF. CDR3 DNA: TGCGCCAGCAGCTTGGAAGTTGCGGGGGGCCACACAGATACGCAGTATTTT. The chain uses TRBV5-1 and TRBJ2-3, with 8 bases matching TRBD2. Trimming at V came to 0 bases and at J to 2 bases, leaving 8 bases not matched to a gene. CDR1 SGHRS and CDR2 YFSETQ come from the germline V gene. The CDR3 length is 17 residues.

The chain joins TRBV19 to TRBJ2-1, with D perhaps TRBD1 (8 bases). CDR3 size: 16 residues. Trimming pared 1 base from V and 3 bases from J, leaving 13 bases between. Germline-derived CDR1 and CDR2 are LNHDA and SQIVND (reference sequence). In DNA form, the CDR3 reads TGTGCCAGTAGTATAGGTACAGGGGGGGGCTACAATGAGCAGTTCTTC. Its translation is CASSIGTGGGYNEQFF.

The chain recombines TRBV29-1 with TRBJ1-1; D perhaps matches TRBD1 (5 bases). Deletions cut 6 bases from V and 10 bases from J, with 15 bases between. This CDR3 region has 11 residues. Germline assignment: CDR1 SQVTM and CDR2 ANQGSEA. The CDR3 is CSVQGPLGAFF. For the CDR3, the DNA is TGCAGCGTCCAGGGCCCCCTTGGAGCTTTCTTT. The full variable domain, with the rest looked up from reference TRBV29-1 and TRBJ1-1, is SAVISQKPSRDICQRGTSLTIQCQVDSQVTMMFWYRQQPGQSLTLIATANQGSEATYESGFVIDKFPISRPNLTFSTLTVSNMSPEDSSIYLCSVQGPLGAFFGQGTRLTVV.

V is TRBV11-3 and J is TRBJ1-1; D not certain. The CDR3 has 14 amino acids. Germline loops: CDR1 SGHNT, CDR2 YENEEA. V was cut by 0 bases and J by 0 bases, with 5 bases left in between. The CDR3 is CASSLDRLNTEAFF. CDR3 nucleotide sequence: TGTGCCAGCAGCTTAGACAGGTTGAACACTGAAGCTTTCTTT. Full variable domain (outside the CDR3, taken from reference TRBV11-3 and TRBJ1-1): EAGVVQSPRYKIIEKKQPVAFWCNPISGHNTLYWYLQNLGQGPELLIRYENEEAVDDSQLPKDRFSAERLKGVDSTLKIQPAELGDSAVYLCASSLDRLNTEAFFGQGTRLTVV.

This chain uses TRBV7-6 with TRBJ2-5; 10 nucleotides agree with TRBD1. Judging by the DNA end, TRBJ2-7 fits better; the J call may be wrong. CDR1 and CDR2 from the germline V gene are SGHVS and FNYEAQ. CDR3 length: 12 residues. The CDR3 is CASRDRGYEQYF. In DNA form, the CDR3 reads TGTGCCAGTCGGGACAGGGGTTACGAGCAGTACTTC.

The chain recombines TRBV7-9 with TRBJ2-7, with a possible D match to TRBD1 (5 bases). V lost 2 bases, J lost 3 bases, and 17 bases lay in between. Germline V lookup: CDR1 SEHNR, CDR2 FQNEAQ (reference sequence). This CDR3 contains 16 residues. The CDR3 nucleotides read TGTGCCAGCAGCTTACTCCGGACAAAAAAGATCTACGAGCAGTACTTC. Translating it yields CASSLLRTKKIYEQYF. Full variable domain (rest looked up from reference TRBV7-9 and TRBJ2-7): DTGVSQNPRHKITKRGQNVTFRCDPISEHNRLYWYRQTLGQGPEFLTYFQNEAQLEKSRLLSDRFSAERPKGSFSTLEIQRTEQGDSAMYLCASSLLRTKKIYEQYFGPGTRLTVT.

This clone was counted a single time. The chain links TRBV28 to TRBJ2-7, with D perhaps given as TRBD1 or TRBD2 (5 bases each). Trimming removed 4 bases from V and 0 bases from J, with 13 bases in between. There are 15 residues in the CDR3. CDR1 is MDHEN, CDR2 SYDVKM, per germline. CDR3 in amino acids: CASSSEGLGSYEQYF. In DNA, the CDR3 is TGTGCCAGCAGTTCCGAGGGGCTGGGCTCCTACGAGCAGTACTTC.

The CDR3 nucleotides are TGTGCCAGCAGCGTAGGGGATACCCGGATGTACTTC. Protein sequence: CASSVGDTRMYF. The rearrangement uses TRBV9 and TRBJ2-7, with D unclear. The CDR3 is 12 residues long. The V gene's germline CDR1 is SGDLS and CDR2 YYNGEE. Trimming cost V 0 bases and J 12 bases, with 13 bases left between them.

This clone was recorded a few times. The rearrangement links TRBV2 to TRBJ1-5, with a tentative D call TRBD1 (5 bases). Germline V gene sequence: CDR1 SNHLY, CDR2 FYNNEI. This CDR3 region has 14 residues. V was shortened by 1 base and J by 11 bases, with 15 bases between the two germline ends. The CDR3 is CASSEGLRGSAQHF. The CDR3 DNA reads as TGTGCCAGCAGTGAAGGGTTAAGGGGTTCGGCCCAGCATTTT.

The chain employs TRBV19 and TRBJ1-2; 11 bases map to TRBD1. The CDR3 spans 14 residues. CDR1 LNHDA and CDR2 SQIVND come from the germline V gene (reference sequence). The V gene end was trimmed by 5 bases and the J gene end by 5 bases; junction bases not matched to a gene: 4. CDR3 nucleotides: TGTGCCAGTAGTCCGGACAGGGGGCATTATGGCTACACCTTC. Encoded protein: CASSPDRGHYGYTF.

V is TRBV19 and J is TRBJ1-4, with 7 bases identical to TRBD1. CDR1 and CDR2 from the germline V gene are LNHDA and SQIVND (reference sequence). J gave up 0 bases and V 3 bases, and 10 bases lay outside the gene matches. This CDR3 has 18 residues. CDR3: CASSMLQGRAATNEKLFF. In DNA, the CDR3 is TGTGCCAGTAGTATGTTACAGGGGAGGGCTGCAACTAATGAAAAACTGTTTTTT.

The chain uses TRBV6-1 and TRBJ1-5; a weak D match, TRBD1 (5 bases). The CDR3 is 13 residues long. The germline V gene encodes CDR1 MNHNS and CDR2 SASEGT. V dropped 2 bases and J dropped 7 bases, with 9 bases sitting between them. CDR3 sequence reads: CASSEQGKQPQHF. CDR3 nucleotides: TGTGCCAGCAGTGAACAGGGTAAACAGCCCCAGCATTTT.

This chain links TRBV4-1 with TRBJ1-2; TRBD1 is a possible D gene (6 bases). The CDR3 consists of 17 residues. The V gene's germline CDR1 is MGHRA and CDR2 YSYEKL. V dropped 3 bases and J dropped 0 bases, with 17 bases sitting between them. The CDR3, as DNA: TGCGCCAGCAGCCACACTCAGGGGTCTTTACCTAACTATGGCTACACCTTC. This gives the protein CASSHTQGSLPNYGYTF.

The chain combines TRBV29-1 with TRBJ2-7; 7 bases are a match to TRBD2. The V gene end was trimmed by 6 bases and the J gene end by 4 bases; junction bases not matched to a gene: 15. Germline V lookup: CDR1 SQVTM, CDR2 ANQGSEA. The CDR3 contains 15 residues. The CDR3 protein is CSVSREPAGKYEQYF. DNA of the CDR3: TGCAGCGTCAGCCGGGAGCCAGCGGGAAAGTACGAGCAGTACTTC.

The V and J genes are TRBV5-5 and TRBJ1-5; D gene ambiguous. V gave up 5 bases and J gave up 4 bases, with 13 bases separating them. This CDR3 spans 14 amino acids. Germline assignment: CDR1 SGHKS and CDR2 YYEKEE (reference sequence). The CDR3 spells CASRPGVGNQPQHF. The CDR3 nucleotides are TGTGCCAGCAGACCAGGTGTAGGGAATCAGCCCCAGCATTTT.

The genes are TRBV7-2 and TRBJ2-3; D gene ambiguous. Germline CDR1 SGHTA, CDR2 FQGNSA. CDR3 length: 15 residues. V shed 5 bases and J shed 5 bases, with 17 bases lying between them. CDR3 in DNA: TGTGCCAGCAGCCGGGCCCATCACCAAGAAGATACGCAGTATTTT. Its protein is CASSRAHHQEDTQYF.

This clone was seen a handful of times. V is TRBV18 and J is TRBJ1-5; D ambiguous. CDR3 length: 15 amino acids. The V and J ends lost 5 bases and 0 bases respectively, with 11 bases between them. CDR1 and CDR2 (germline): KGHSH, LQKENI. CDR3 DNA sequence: TGTGCCAGCTCAGAACCCGGCCATAGCAATCAGCCCCAGCATTTT. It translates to CASSEPGHSNQPQHF.

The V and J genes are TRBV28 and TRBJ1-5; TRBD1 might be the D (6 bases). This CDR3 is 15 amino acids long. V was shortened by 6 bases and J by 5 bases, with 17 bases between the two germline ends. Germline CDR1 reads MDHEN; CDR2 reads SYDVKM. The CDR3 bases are TGTGCCAGCAGAAAACATGGACAGACCCATCAGCCCCAGCATTTT. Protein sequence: CASRKHGQTHQPQHF.

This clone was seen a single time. The CDR3 DNA sequence: TGTGCCAGCAGCTTGGGGGACAGGGCCTACGAGCAGTACTTC. Its translation: CASSLGDRAYEQYF. The genes are TRBV5-6 and TRBJ2-7; TRBD1 matches at 9 bases. Looked up from germline, CDR1 is SGHDT and CDR2 is YYEEEE. V was clipped by 0 bases and J by 2 bases; unmatched bases: 0. The CDR3 is 14 amino acids.

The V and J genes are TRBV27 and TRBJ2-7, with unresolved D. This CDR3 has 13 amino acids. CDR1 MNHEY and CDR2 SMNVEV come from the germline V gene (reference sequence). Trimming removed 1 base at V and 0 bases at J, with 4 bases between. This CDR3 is CASSLFLSYEQYF. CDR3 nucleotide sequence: TGTGCCAGCAGTTTATTTCTCTCCTACGAGCAGTACTTC.

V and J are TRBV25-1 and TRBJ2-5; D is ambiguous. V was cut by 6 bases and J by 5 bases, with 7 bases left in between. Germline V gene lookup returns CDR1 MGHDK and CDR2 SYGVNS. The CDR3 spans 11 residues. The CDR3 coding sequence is TGTGCCAGCAGCCCGTCGGAGACCCAGTACTTC. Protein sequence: CASSPSETQYF. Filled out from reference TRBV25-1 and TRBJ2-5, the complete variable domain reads EADIYQTPRYLVIGTGKKITLECSQTMGHDKMYWYQQDPGMELHLIHYSYGVNSTEKGDLSSESTVSRIRTEHFPLTLESARPSHTSQYLCASSPSETQYFGPGTRLLVL.

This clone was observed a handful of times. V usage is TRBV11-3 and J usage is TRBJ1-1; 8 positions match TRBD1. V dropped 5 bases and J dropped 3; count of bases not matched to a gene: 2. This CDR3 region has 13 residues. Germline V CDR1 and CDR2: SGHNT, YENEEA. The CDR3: CASSMTGDTEAFF. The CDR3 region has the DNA TGTGCCAGCAGCATGACAGGGGACACTGAAGCTTTCTTT.

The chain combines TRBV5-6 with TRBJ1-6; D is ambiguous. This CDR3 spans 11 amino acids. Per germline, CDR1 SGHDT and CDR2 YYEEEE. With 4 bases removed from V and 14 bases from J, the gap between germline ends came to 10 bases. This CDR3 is CASSQSSTLHF. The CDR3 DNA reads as TGTGCCAGCAGCCAGTCGTCCACCCTCCACTTT.

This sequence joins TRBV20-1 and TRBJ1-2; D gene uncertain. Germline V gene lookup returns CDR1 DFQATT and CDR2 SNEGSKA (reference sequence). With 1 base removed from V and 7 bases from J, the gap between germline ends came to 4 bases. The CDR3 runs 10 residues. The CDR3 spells CSARVSGYTF. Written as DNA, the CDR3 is TGCAGTGCTAGAGTATCTGGCTACACCTTC.

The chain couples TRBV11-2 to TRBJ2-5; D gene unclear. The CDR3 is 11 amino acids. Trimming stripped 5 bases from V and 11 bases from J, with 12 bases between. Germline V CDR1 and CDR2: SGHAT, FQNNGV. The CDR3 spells CASSPAGKQYF. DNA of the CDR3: TGTGCCAGCAGCCCCGCAGGCAAGCAGTACTTC.

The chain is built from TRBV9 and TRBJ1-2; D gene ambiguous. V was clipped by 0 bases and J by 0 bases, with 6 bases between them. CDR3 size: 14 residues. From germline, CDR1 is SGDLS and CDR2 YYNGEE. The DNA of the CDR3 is TGTGCCAGCAGCGTAGTGGCACCTAACTATGGCTACACCTTC. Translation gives CASSVVAPNYGYTF.

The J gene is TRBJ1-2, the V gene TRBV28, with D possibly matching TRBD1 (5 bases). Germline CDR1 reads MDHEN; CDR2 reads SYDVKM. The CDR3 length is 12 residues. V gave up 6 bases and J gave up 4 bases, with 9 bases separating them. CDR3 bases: TGTGCCAGCAGCTCAGGGAGCTATGGCTACACCTTC. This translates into CASSSGSYGYTF.

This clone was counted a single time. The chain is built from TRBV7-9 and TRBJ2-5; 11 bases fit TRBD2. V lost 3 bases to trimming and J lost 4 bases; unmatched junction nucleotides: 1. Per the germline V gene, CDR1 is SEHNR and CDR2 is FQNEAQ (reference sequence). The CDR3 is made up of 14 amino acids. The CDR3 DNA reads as TGTGCCAGCAGCTTCACTAGCGGGGGAGAGACCCAGTACTTC. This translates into CASSFTSGGETQYF. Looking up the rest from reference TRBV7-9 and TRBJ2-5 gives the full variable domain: DTGVSQNPRHKITKRGQNVTFRCDPISEHNRLYWYRQTLGQGPEFLTYFQNEAQLEKSRLLSDRFSAERPKGSFSTLEIQRTEQGDSAMYLCASSFTSGGETQYFGPGTRLLVL.

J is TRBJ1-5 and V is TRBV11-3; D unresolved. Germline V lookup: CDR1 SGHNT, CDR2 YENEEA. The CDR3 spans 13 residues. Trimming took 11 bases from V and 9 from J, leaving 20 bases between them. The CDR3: CAPPSVGEGPQHF. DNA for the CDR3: TGTGCCCCTCCCTCAGTGGGCGAAGGGCCCCAGCATTTT.

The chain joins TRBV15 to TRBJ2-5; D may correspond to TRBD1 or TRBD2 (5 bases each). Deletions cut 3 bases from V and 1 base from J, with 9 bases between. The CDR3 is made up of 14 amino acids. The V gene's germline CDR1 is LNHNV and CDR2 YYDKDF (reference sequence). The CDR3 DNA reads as TGTGCCACCAGCAGTACCGGGACCCAAGAGACCCAGTACTTC. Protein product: CATSSTGTQETQYF.

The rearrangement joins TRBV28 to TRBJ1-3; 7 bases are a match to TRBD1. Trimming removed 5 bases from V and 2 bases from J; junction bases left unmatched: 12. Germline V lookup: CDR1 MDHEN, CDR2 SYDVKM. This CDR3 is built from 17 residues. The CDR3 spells CASSLFQTGDTGNTIYF. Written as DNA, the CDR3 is TGTGCCAGCAGTCTCTTCCAAACAGGGGATACTGGAAACACCATATATTTT.